This T cell receptor beta chain came from a study of early T cells in non-severe SARS-CoV-2 infection. Study-level background: Sequencing of bulk RNA from unsorted whole blood was done, without chain pairing. Study conclusions and caveats: Lookups in VDJdb leaned toward anti-spike CD8 responses and missed private and CD4 specificities.

The CDR3 sequence is 16 residues long. V was pared by 3 bases and J by 0 bases, with 12 bases between. From germline, CDR1 is SEHNR and CDR2 FQNEAQ (reference sequence). Unique molecular identifiers tagged individual cDNA molecules. Using its own MiXCR run on the 5' RACE reads, TCRdb lists one record per CDR3 protein. The sample has tens of thousands of distinct CDR3 sequences, approximately 12% seen once; the top ten hold around 4%. This clonotype has at least ten counts. Its specificity is unknown. The sequenced sample consisted of whole blood. This sequence joins TRBV7-9 and TRBJ1-5, with D perhaps TRBD1 (6 bases). The TCR comes from an adult who was a healthcare worker with PCR-confirmed SARS-CoV-2 infection or an uninfected control (not recorded which). The CDR3 is CASSFTGPYSNQPQHF. The CDR3 DNA sequence: TGTGCCAGCAGCTTTACAGGGCCATATAGCAATCAGCCCCAGCATTTT. The full variable domain, rest sourced from reference TRBV7-9 and TRBJ1-5, is DTGVSQNPRHKITKRGQNVTFRCDPISEHNRLYWYRQTLGQGPEFLTYFQNEAQLEKSRLLSDRFSAERPKGSFSTLEIQRTEQGDSAMYLCASSFTGPYSNQPQHFGDGTRLSIL.